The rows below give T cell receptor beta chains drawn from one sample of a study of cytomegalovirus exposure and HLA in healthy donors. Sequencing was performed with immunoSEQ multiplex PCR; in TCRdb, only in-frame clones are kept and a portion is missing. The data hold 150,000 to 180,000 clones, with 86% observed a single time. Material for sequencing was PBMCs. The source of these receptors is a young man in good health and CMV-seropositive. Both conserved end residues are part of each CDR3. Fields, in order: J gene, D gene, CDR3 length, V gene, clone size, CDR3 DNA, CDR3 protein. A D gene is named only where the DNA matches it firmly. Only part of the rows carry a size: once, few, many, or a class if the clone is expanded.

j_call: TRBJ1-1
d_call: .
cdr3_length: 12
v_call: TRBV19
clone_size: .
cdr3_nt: TGTGCCAGTAGTATAGGTATCACTGAAGCTTTCTTT
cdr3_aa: CASSIGITEAFF

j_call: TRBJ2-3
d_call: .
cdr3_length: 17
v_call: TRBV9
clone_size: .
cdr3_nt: TGTGCCAGCAGCGTAGTTCCGTATCAGACTAGCACAGATACGCAGTATTTT
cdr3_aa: CASSVVPYQTSTDTQYF

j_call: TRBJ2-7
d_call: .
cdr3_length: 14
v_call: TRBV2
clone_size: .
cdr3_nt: TGTGCCAGCAATCAGCAGCAACTTGGCGGCGAGCAGTACTTC
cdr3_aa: CASNQQQLGGEQYF

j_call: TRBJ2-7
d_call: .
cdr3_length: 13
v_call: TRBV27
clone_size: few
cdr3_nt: TGTGCCAGCAAGGTAACAGGGTCAGGGGAGCAGTACTTC
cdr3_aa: CASKVTGSGEQYF

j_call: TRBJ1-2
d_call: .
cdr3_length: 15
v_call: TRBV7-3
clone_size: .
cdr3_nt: TGTGCCAGCAGCCCCGCGGACAGTAGAGACTATGGCTACACCTTC
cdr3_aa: CASSPADSRDYGYTF

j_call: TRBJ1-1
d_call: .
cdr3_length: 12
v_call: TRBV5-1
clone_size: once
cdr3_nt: TGCGCCAGCTCCAACGGAGCCACTGAAGCTTTCTTT
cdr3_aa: CASSNGATEAFF

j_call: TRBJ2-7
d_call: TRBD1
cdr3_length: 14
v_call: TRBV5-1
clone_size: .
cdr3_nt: TGCGCCAGCAGGAGGGACAGGGAATTCGGCGAGCAGTACTTC
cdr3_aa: CASRRDREFGEQYF

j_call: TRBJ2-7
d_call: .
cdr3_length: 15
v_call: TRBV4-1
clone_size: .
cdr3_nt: TGCGCCAGCAGCCAAGATGTTCGAGGTTCCTACGAGCAGTACTTC
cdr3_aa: CASSQDVRGSYEQYF

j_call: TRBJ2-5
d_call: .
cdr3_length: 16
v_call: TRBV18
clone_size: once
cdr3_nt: TGTGCCAGCTCACCACCTCTCGGGGGAACCCAAGAGACCCAGTACTTC
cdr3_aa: CASSPPLGGTQETQYF

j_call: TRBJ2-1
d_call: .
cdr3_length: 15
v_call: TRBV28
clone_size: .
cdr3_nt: TGTGCCAGCAGTTTAGGGGCGTCGGATACCAATGAGCAGTTCTTC
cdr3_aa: CASSLGASDTNEQFF

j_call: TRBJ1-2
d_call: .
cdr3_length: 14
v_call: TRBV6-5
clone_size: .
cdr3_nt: TGTGCCAGCAGTGAGAGGCAGGGTAACTATGGCTACACCTTC
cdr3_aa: CASSERQGNYGYTF

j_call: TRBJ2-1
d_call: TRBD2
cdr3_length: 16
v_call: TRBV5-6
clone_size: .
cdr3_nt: TGTGCCAGCAGCTTGAGACTAGCGGGACCCTACAATGAGCAGTTCTTC
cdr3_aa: CASSLRLAGPYNEQFF

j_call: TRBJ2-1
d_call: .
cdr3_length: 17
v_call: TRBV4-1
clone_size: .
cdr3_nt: TGCGCCAGCAGCCAAGTGGGGCGGGGACAGAAGTACAATGAGCAGTTCTTC
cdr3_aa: CASSQVGRGQKYNEQFF

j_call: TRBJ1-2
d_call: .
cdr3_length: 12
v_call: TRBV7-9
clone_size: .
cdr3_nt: TGTGCCAGCAGCTTAGGCCAGGGGGGCTACACCTTC
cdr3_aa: CASSLGQGGYTF

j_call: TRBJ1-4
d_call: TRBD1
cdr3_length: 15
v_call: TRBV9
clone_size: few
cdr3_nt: TGTGCCAGCAGCGTAGGGGGACAGGGGGGTGAAAAACTGTTTTTT
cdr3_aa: CASSVGGQGGEKLFF

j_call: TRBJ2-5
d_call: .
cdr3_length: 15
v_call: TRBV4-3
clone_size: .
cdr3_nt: TGCGCCAGCAGCCAAGGGCGGCGCAAGACGGAGACCCAGTACTTC
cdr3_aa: CASSQGRRKTETQYF

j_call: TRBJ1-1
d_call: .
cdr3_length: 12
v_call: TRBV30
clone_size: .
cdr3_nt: TGTGCCTGGGGCAGGGGCAACACTGAAGCTTTCTTT
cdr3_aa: CAWGRGNTEAFF

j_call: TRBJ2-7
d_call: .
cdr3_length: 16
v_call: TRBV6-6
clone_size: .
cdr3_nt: TGTGCCAGCAGTTACCCCGGCCAGCGAAGCTCCTACGAGCAGTACTTC
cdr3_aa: CASSYPGQRSSYEQYF

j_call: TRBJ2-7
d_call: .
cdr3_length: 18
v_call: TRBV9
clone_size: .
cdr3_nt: TGTGCCAGCAGTGAGGGCGCTGGGGGGGGCCGTAGCTCCTACGAGCAGTACTTC
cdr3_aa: CASSEGAGGGRSSYEQYF

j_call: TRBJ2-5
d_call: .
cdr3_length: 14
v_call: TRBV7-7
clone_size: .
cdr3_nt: TGTGCCAGCAGCTTAGCAGGGGCAGACGAGACCCAGTACTTC
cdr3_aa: CASSLAGADETQYF

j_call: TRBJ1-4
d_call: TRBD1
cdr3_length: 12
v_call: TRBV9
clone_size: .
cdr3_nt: TGTGCCAGCAGCGGTAACGGGACAGGGCTGTTTTTT
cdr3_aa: CASSGNGTGLFF

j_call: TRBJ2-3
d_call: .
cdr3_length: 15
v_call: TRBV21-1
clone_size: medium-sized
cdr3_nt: TGTGCCAGCAGCCAAGCGTCAGGAAGCACAGATACGCAGTATTTT
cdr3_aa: CASSQASGSTDTQYF

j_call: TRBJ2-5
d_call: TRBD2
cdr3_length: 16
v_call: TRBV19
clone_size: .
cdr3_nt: TGTGCCAGTAGCCAGAGGGGACTAGCGGATCAAGAGACCCAGTACTTC
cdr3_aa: CASSQRGLADQETQYF

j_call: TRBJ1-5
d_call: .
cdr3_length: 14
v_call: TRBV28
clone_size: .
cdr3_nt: TGTGCCAGCAGCGGCGGGCATAGCAATCAGCCCCAGCATTTT
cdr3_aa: CASSGGHSNQPQHF

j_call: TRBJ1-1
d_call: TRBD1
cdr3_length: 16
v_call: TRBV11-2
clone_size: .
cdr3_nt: TGTGCCAGCAGCTTAGCAGGGGGATCGATGAACACTGAAGCTTTCTTT
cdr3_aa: CASSLAGGSMNTEAFF

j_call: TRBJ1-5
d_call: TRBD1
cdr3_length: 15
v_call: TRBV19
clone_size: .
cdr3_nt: TGTGCCAGTACCGGGGGGGACAGGGTTCATCAGCCCCAGCATTTT
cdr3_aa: CASTGGDRVHQPQHF

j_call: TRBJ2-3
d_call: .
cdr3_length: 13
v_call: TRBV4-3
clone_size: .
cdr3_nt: TGCGCCAGCAGCCCCCTAGGCACAGATACGCAGTATTTT
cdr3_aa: CASSPLGTDTQYF

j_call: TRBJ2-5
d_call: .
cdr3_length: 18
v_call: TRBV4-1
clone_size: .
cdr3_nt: TGCGCCAGCAGCCAAGATCTGTTTGAGCGTTCTGGAGGAGAGACCCAGTACTTC
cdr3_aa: CASSQDLFERSGGETQYF

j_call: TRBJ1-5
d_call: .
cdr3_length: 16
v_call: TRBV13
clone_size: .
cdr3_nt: TGTGCCAGCAGCTTAGGTCCACCGGTGGGCAATCAGCCCCAGCATTTT
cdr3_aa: CASSLGPPVGNQPQHF

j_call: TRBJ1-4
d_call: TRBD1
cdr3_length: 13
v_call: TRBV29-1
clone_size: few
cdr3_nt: TGCAGCGTTGCCGAGGGGGCAGGGCAAAAACTGTTTTTT
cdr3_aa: CSVAEGAGQKLFF

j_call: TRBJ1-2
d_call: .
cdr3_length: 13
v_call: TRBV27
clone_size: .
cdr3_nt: TGTGCCAGCAGCTATTTAGGGGCTACCGGCTACACCTTC
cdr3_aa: CASSYLGATGYTF

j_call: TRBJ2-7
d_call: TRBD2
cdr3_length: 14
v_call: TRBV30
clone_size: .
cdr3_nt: TGTGCCTGGACAGGGAGGGAAATCCCCCACGAGCAGTACTTC
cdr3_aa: CAWTGREIPHEQYF

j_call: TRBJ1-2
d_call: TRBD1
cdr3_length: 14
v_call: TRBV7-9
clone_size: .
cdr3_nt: TGTGCCAGCAGCTTAGTAGGCGCGATCGGGACAGGGCCCTTC
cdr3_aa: CASSLVGAIGTGPF

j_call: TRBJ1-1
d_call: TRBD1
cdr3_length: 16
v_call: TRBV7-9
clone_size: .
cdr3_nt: TGTGCCAGCAGCCCAACGGACAGGGGGCACGACACTGAAGCTTTCTTT
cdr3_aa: CASSPTDRGHDTEAFF

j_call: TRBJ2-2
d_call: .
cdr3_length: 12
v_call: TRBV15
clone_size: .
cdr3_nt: TGTGCCACCAGCTCCCGGGGCGGGGAGCTGTTTTTT
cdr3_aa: CATSSRGGELFF

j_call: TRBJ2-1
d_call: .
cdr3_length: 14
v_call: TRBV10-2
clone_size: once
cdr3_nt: TGCGCCAGCAGTGAGGGGGGGAAATACAATGAGCAGTTCTTC
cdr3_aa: CASSEGGKYNEQFF

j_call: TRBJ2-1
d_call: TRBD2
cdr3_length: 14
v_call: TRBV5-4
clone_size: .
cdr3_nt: TGTGCCAGCAGCCCGGGACTAGCGGGAGGTCATCAGTTCTTC
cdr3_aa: CASSPGLAGGHQFF

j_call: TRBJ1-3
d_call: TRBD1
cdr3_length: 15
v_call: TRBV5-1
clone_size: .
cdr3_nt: TGCGCCAGCAGCTTTGGACAGGGAGTCGGAAACACCATATATTTT
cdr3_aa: CASSFGQGVGNTIYF

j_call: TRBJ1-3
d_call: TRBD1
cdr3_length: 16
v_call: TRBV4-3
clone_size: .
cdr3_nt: TGCGCCAGCAGCCAAGATCCGGGGACAGGGGGAAACACCATATATTTT
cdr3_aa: CASSQDPGTGGNTIYF

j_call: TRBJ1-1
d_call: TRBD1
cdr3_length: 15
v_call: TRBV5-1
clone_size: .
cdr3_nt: TGCGCCAGCAGCTTGGGGGACAGGGATCGGACTGAAGCTTTCTTT
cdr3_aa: CASSLGDRDRTEAFF